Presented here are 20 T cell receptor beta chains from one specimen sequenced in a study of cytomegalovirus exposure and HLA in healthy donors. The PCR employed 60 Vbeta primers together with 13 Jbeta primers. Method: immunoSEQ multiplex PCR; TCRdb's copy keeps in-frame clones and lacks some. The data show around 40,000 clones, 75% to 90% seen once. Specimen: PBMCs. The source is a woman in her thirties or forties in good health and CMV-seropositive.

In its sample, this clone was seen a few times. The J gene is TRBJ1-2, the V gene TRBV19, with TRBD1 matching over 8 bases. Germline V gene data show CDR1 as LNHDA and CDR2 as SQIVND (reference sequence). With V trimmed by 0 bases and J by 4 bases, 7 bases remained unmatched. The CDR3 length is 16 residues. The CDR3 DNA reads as TGTGCCAGTAGTATAGATTGGGGGACAGGTACCTATGGCTACACCTTC. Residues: CASSIDWGTGTYGYTF.

DNA of the CDR3: TGCGCCAGCAGTCAATTGAGACAGCGTAATCAGCCCCAGCATTTT. Its protein product is CASSQLRQRNQPQHF. This chain uses TRBV23-1 with TRBJ1-5; D might be TRBD1 (5 bases). TRBV23-1 is an ORF, with its function uncertain. There are 15 residues in the CDR3. The V end lost 1 base, the J end lost 4 bases, and 11 bases lay between the germline ends.

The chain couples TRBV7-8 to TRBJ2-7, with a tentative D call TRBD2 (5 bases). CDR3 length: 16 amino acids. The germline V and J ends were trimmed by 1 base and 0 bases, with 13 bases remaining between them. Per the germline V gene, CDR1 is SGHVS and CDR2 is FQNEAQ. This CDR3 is CASSLGPGFSSYEQYF. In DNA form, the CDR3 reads TGTGCCAGCAGCTTAGGCCCGGGGTTTAGCTCCTACGAGCAGTACTTC.

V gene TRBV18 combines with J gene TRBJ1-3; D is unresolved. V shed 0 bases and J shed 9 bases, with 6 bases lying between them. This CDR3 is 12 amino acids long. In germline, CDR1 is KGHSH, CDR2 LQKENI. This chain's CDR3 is CASSPPEGTIYF. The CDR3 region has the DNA TGTGCCAGCTCACCACCGGAGGGCACCATATATTTT.

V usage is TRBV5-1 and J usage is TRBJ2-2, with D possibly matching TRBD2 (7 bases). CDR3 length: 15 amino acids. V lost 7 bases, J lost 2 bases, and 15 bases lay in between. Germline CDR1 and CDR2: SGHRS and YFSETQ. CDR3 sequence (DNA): TGCGCCAGCCTCCCGGGGGGCTCAAACACCGGGGAGCTGTTTTTT. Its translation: CASLPGGSNTGELFF.

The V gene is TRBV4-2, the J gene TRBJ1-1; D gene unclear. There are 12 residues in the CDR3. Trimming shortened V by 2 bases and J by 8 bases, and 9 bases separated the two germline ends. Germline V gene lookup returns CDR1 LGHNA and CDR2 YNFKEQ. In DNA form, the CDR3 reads TGTGCCAGCAGCCAATCGCAGTACGAAGCTTTCTTT. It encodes CASSQSQYEAFF.

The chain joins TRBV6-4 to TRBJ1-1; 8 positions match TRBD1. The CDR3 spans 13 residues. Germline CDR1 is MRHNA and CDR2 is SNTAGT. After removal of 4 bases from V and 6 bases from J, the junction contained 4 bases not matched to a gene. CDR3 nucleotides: TGTGCCAGCAGTGCCGCGGGACAGGCTGAAGCTTTCTTT. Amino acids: CASSAAGQAEAFF.

The CDR3 sequence is CASRVSSFYGETQYF. The CDR3 DNA follows: TGTGCCAGCAGGGTCTCTAGCTTTTATGGGGAGACCCAGTACTTC. V is TRBV27 and J is TRBJ2-5, with a weak D call TRBD2 (5 bases). Germline V CDR1 and CDR2: MNHEY, SMNVEV (reference sequence). The CDR3 totals 15 residues. Trimming shortened V by 6 bases and J by 5 bases, and 19 bases separated the two germline ends.

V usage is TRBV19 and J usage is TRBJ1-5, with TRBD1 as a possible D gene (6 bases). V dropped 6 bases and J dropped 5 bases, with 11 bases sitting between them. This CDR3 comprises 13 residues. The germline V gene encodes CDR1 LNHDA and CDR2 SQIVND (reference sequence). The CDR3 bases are TGTGCCAGTAGCCTACAGGGTGATCAGCCCCAGCATTTT. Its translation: CASSLQGDQPQHF. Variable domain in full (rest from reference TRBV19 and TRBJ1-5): DGGITQSPKYLFRKEGQNVTLSCEQNLNHDAMYWYRQDPGQGLRLIYYSQIVNDFQKGDIAEGYSVSREKKESFPLTVTSAQKNPTAFYLCASSLQGDQPQHFGDGTRLSIL.

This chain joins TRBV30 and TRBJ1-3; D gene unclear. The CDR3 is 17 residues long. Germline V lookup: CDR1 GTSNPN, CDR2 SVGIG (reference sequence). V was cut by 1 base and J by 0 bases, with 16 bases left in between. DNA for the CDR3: TGTGCCTGGAGTGGGTACCCTGGCAGCGTCTCTGGAAACACCATATATTTT. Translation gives CAWSGYPGSVSGNTIYF.

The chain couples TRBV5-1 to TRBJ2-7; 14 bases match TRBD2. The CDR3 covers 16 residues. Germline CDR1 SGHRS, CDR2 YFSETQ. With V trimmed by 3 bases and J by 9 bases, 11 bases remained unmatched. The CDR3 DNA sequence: TGCGCCAGCAGCTCCGCTCCGGGACTAGCGGGAGAGGGGCAGTACTTC. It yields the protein CASSSAPGLAGEGQYF. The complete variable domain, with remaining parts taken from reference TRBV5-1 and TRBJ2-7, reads KAGVTQTPRYLIKTRGQQVTLSCSPISGHRSVSWYQQTPGQGLQFLFEYFSETQRNKGNFPGRFSGRQFSNSRSEMNVSTLELGDSALYLCASSSAPGLAGEGQYFGPGTRLTVT.

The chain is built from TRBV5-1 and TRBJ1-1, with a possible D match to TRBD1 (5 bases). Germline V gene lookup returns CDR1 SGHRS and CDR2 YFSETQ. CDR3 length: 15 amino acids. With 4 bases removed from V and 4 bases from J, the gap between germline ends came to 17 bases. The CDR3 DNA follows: TGCGCCAGCAGCCGGCAGGGTGGTGAGAGCACTGAAGCTTTCTTT. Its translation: CASSRQGGESTEAFF.

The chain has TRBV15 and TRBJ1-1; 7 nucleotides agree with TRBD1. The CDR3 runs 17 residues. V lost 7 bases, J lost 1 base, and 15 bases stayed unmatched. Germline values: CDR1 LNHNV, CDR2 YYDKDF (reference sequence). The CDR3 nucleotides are TGTGCCACCACTCGCGTATGGACGGGACAGAGGAACACTGAAGCTTTCTTT. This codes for CATTRVWTGQRNTEAFF.

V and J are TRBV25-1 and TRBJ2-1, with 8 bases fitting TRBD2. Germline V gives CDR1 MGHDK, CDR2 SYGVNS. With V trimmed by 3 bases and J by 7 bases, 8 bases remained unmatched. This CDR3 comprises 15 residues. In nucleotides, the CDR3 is TGTGCCAGCAGTGACTCCGGGAGGGCCCAGAATGAGCAGTTCTTC. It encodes CASSDSGRAQNEQFF.

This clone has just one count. CDR3 sequence: CASSEGGTGNAGGYTF. For the CDR3, the DNA is TGTGCCAGCAGTGAAGGAGGGACAGGGAATGCCGGCGGCTACACCTTC. The rearrangement links TRBV6-1 to TRBJ1-2, with 9 bases matching TRBD1. V lost 1 base to trimming and J lost 8 bases; unmatched junction nucleotides: 11. Germline assignment: CDR1 MNHNS and CDR2 SASEGT. The CDR3 contains 16 residues.

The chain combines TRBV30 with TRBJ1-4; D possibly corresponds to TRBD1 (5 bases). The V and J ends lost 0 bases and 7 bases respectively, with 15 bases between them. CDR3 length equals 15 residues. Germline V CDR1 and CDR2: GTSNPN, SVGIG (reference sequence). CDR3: CAWSVGVGGSEKLFF. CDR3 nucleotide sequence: TGTGCCTGGAGTGTAGGCGTGGGGGGGAGTGAAAAACTGTTTTTT.

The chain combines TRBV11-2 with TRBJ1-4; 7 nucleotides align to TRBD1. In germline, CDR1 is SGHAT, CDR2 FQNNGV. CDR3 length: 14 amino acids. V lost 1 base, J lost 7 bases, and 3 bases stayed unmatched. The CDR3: CASSLGQGTEKLFF. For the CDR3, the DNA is TGTGCCAGCAGCTTAGGACAGGGTACTGAAAAACTGTTTTTT.

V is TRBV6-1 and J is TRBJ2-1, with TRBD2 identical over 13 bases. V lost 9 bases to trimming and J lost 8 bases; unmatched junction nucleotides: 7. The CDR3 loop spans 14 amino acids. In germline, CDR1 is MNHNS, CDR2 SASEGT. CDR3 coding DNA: TGTGCCAGTAGACTAGCGGGAGGTGGGGATGAGCAGTTCTTC. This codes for CASRLAGGGDEQFF.

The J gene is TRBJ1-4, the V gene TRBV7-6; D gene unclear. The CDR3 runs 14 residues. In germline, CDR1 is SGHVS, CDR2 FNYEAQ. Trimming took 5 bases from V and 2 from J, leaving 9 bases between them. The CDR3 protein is CASSPQITNEKLFF. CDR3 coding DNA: TGTGCCAGCAGCCCACAGATCACTAATGAAAAACTGTTTTTT.

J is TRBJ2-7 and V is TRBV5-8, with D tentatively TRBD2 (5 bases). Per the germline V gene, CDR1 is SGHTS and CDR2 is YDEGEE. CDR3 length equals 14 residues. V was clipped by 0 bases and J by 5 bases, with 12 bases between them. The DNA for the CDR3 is TGTGCCAGCAGCTTGGTCCCGGGGTACCACGAGCAGTACTTC. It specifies CASSLVPGYHEQYF.